This entry lists 24 T cell receptor beta chains sequenced from one sample in a study of shared clonotypes between healthy human individuals. Cells designated naive CD8 were CD45RO-negative and were positively selected for CCR7, with terminally differentiated effector memory CD45RA+ cells excluded. This table comes from immunoSEQ multiplex PCR, and its TCRdb copy is limited to in-frame clones, with some not included. The sample contains more than 2 million clones, 93% of which appear only once. Material: naive CD8+ T cells from PBMCs. All receptors derive from a man between 18 and 29 years old in good health. Some clones in this sample may be carry-over from other donors' samples.

The rearrangement joins TRBV6-4 to TRBJ1-1; 9 bases align to TRBD1. Unmatched junction bases numbered 4, after V lost 5 bases and J lost 3 bases. Germline V gives CDR1 MRHNA, CDR2 SNTAGT. The CDR3 consists of 14 residues. CDR3 loop: CASSRDRGDTEAFF. The CDR3 DNA is TGTGCCAGCAGTAGAGACAGGGGGGACACTGAAGCTTTCTTT.

The genes are TRBV7-9 and TRBJ1-1; D possibly corresponds to TRBD1 (5 bases). The CDR3 length is 16 residues. V shed 4 bases and J shed 2 bases, with 17 bases lying between them. Germline V gene lookup returns CDR1 SEHNR and CDR2 FQNEAQ (reference sequence). The CDR3 region has the DNA TGTGCCAGCAGCTCGGTCCTGGGACGGACAAACACTGAAGCTTTCTTT. This codes for CASSSVLGRTNTEAFF.

The rearrangement uses TRBV28 and TRBJ2-7; D gene unclear. The CDR3 sequence is 16 residues long. From germline, CDR1 is MDHEN and CDR2 SYDVKM. V lost 5 bases to trimming and J lost 2 bases, with 19 bases between them. The DNA for the CDR3 is TGTGCCAGCAGTACAACTAATTACATACCTACCTACGAGCAGTACTTC. Protein: CASSTTNYIPTYEQYF.

The chain has TRBV29-1 and TRBJ1-2; D ambiguous. CDR1 and CDR2 from the germline V gene are SQVTM and ANQGSEA. The CDR3 runs to 13 residues. V gave up 2 bases and J gave up 4 bases, with 11 bases separating them. CDR3 region: CSVEIPEFYGYTF. DNA of the CDR3: TGCAGCGTTGAAATTCCCGAATTCTATGGCTACACCTTC.

This clone was detected only a few times. This chain's CDR3 is CASSVESLRQSRANVLTF. The CDR3 DNA follows: TGTGCCAGCAGTGTGGAGAGCTTACGACAAAGTCGGGCCAACGTCCTGACTTTC. The chain employs TRBV6-9 and TRBJ2-6; D not certain. Per germline, CDR1 MNHGY and CDR2 SVAAGI. The CDR3 sequence is 18 residues long. V gave up 5 bases and J gave up 5 bases, with 22 bases separating them.

This clone was seen a few times. The CDR3: CASSSGDGYGYTF. The CDR3 DNA is TGTGCCAGCAGCTCTGGCGACGGCTATGGCTACACCTTC. The rearrangement links TRBV7-3 to TRBJ1-2; D call uncertain. V was trimmed by 4 bases and J by 4 bases, leaving 10 bases between them. CDR1 is SGHTA, CDR2 FQGTGA, per germline. CDR3 length: 13 residues.

The V and J genes are TRBV4-3 and TRBJ1-1; 8 nucleotides line up with TRBD1. The CDR3 runs 14 residues. In germline, CDR1 is LGHNA, CDR2 YSLEER. J lost 5 bases, V lost 1 base, and 3 bases had no gene match. CDR3 sequence: CASSQATGGTEAFF. DNA for the CDR3: TGCGCCAGCAGCCAAGCCACAGGGGGTACTGAAGCTTTCTTT.

The gene calls are TRBV27 and TRBJ2-2, with TRBD2 identical over 8 bases. Germline lookup yields CDR1 MNHEY and CDR2 SMNVEV (reference sequence). V lost 5 bases and J lost 5; bases outside the gene matches: 7. CDR3 length: 15 residues. The CDR3 sequence is CASSPSGRRTGELFF. CDR3 coding DNA: TGTGCCAGCAGTCCAAGCGGGAGAAGGACCGGGGAGCTGTTTTTT.

The genes are TRBV5-3 and TRBJ2-7, with D uncertain. TRBV5-3 is treated as an ORF (open reading frame) with a function not yet certain. The CDR3 is 17 residues long. V was cut by 0 bases and J by 6 bases, with 22 bases left in between. DNA of the CDR3: TGTGCCAGAAGCTTGGGGCCAGAATACACAGCCCTGGGCGAGCAGTACTTC. Its translation is CARSLGPEYTALGEQYF.

Regarding this clone: The sample holds other DNA sequences that translate to the same CDR3. The chain uses TRBV9 and TRBJ2-3, with unresolved D. Germline V gives CDR1 SGDLS, CDR2 YYNGEE. This CDR3 contains 13 residues. With 2 bases removed from V and 2 bases from J, the gap between germline ends came to 6 bases. The CDR3 reads CASSVFSTDTQYF. The CDR3 bases are TGTGCCAGCAGCGTTTTCTCCACAGATACGCAGTATTTT.

This clone was seen once. The CDR3 nucleotides read TGTGCCAGCAGCGTGGAGGGGCGGGAGACGGCAGATACGCAGTATTTT. This codes for CASSVEGRETADTQYF. The V call is TRBV9, the J call TRBJ2-3, with 7 bases aligning to TRBD2. J lost 4 bases, V lost 2 bases, and 10 bases had no gene match. The germline CDR1 and CDR2 sequences are SGDLS and YYNGEE. The CDR3 has 16 amino acids.

This chain links TRBV10-1 with TRBJ2-7; D possibly corresponds to TRBD1 (5 bases). The length of the CDR3 is 13 residues. V lost 6 bases to trimming and J lost 3 bases, with 12 bases between them. CDR1 is WNHNN, CDR2 SYGVQD, per germline (reference sequence). CDR3 sequence: CASRQQACYEQYF. CDR3 coding DNA: TGCGCCAGCAGACAACAGGCTTGCTACGAGCAGTACTTC.

With regard to this clone: Distinct nucleotide sequences in the sample also encode this CDR3. This chain uses TRBV7-2 with TRBJ1-1; D not certain. The germline V gene encodes CDR1 SGHTA and CDR2 FQGNSA. Trimming stripped 3 bases from V and 1 base from J, with 6 bases between. The CDR3 is 13 amino acids. The CDR3 bases are TGTGCCAGCAGCTTTGGGGAGAACACTGAAGCTTTCTTT. Protein product: CASSFGENTEAFF.

The gene calls are TRBV10-3 and TRBJ1-5; D gene ambiguous. Trimming pared 2 bases from V and 3 bases from J, leaving 8 bases between. The CDR3 is 14 residues long. The germline V gene has CDR1 ENHRY and CDR2 SYGVKD. The CDR3 protein is CAISEVSANQPQHF. Here the CDR3 DNA reads TGTGCCATCAGTGAGGTATCGGCCAATCAGCCCCAGCATTTT.

V and J are TRBV11-2 and TRBJ2-1, with 8 nucleotides matching TRBD1. V shed 2 bases, J shed 7 bases, and the junction held 4 bases outside the gene matches. CDR3 length equals 14 residues. Germline V gene sequence: CDR1 SGHAT, CDR2 FQNNGV. CDR3 nucleotides: TGTGCCAGCAGCTTACGGACAGGGTGGAATGAGCAGTTCTTC. Its translation is CASSLRTGWNEQFF. Together with reference TRBV11-2 and TRBJ2-1, the CDR3 gives the full variable domain: EAGVAQSPRYKIIEKRQSVAFWCNPISGHATLYWYQQILGQGPKLLIQFQNNGVVDDSQLPKDRFSAERLKGVDSTLKIQPAKLEDSAVYLCASSLRTGWNEQFFGPGTRLTVL.

The chain has TRBV7-9 and TRBJ2-2, with D possibly matching TRBD1 (6 bases). Trimming removed 5 bases from V and 4 bases from J, with 14 bases in between. From germline, CDR1 is SEHNR and CDR2 FQNEAQ (reference sequence). CDR3 length: 15 amino acids. The CDR3 DNA sequence: TGTGCCAGCAGCATCTCAGGGGCGGGCACCGGGGAGCTGTTTTTT. Residues: CASSISGAGTGELFF.

The rearrangement uses TRBV4-3 and TRBJ1-6; D call uncertain. Between the trimmed V and J ends, which lost 4 bases and 0 bases, there was a span of 7 bases. The germline V gene encodes CDR1 LGHNA and CDR2 YSLEER. The CDR3 spans 15 residues. The CDR3 sequence: CASSRLLSYNSPLHF. CDR3 nucleotide sequence: TGCGCCAGCAGCCGGCTTCTCTCCTATAATTCACCCCTCCACTTT.

A single count supports this clone. The rearrangement uses TRBV16 and TRBJ1-1; D remains unclear. V lost 2 bases, J lost 9 bases, and 10 bases lay in between. The CDR3 contains 12 residues. From germline, CDR1 is KGHSY and CDR2 FQNENV. The CDR3 DNA reads as TGTGCCAGCAGCCAAGCCCCAGACAAAGCTTTCTTT. Translated, it gives CASSQAPDKAFF.

The chain links TRBV14 to TRBJ1-1; D is possibly TRBD1 (5 bases). Looked up from germline, CDR1 is SGHDN and CDR2 is FVKESK. V lost 3 bases and J 0 bases, leaving 29 bases between the germline ends. There are 21 residues in the CDR3. The CDR3 nucleotides read TGTGCCAGCAGCCATCCACGTGGGTTAGGGGAGACAGCGAGAATGAACACTGAAGCTTTCTTT. Amino acids: CASSHPRGLGETARMNTEAFF.

V is TRBV27 and J is TRBJ2-7, with 11 bases fitting TRBD2. The germline V gene encodes CDR1 MNHEY and CDR2 SMNVEV (reference sequence). The CDR3 is 17 residues long. With 3 bases clipped from V and 5 bases from J, the junction kept 12 bases outside the gene matches. The CDR3 nucleotides are TGTGCCAGCAGTTTCATTTCGGCTAGCGGGAGGTATGACGAGCAGTACTTC. Translating it yields CASSFISASGRYDEQYF.

This clone has only a few counts. Other DNA sequences in this specimen translate into the identical CDR3. The CDR3 DNA reads TGCGCCAGCAGCCAAGATTGGGGCTTGAACACTGAAGCTTTCTTT. Translated: CASSQDWGLNTEAFF. This chain joins TRBV4-1 and TRBJ1-1, with a weak D call TRBD1 (5 bases). The CDR3 is 15 residues long. V was shortened by 0 bases and J by 0 bases, with 8 bases between the two germline ends. Per germline, CDR1 MGHRA and CDR2 YSYEKL.

J is TRBJ2-1 and V is TRBV28, with 12 bases fitting TRBD2. The CDR3 runs 14 residues. The V segment lost 9 bases and the J segment 7 bases; nucleotides outside the gene matches: 7. Germline loops: CDR1 MDHEN, CDR2 SYDVKM. CDR3 residues: CASLAGGPWNEQFF. The DNA for the CDR3 is TGTGCCAGTCTAGCGGGAGGGCCTTGGAATGAGCAGTTCTTC.

The chain employs TRBV5-4 and TRBJ2-7; TRBD2 is a possible D gene (5 bases). This CDR3 is 13 amino acids long. With 3 bases removed from V and 4 bases from J, the gap between germline ends came to 11 bases. Germline CDR1 SGHNT, CDR2 YYREEE (reference sequence). The CDR3 sequence: CASSSDLHYEQYF. The CDR3 DNA reads TGTGCCAGCAGCTCGGACTTGCATTACGAGCAGTACTTC.

V usage is TRBV4-1 and J usage is TRBJ1-2; a weak D match, TRBD1 (5 bases). The ends were cut back, 0 bases at V and 4 bases at J, with 18 bases in the middle. The germline V gene has CDR1 MGHRA and CDR2 YSYEKL. CDR3 length: 17 residues. Here the CDR3 DNA reads TGCGCCAGCAGCCAAGAGGGGGAGTATATCCCCTCCTATGGCTACACCTTC. This codes for CASSQEGEYIPSYGYTF.